This T cell receptor (beta chain) emerged from a study of Ad26.COV2.S vaccination and SARS-CoV-2 variants. Background on the study: Once or twice, 56 days apart, Ad26.COV2.S was delivered intramuscularly.

Germline loops: CDR1 KGHSH, CDR2 LQKENI. Deletions cut 4 bases from V and 0 bases from J, with 12 bases between. This CDR3 spans 16 amino acids. Treatment reported: roughly 19 received Ad26.COV2.S at low or high dose, single or two shots; 5 received placebo; per-sample allocation not given. The study sampled participants on day 63 after the first vaccine or placebo injection. With respect to this clone: Its antigen is still unknown.

Study-wide results and limits: Estimates derived from TCR breadth and depth analyses may have underestimated total T cell responses.

Sequenced by immunoSEQ multiplex PCR; TCRdb stores in-frame clones only, minus some. The profile shows roughly 300,000 clones, about 87% of them singletons. The TCR originated in a person aged 18-60 years who received the Ad26.COV2.S COVID-19 vaccine or a placebo. Source: peripheral blood, taken in a trial of Ad26.COV2.S vaccine versus placebo. The chain carries TRBV18 and TRBJ1-4; no reliable D call. The CDR3 spells CASSLMSLATNEKLFF. For the CDR3, the DNA is TGTGCCAGCTCACTCATGTCACTTGCAACTAATGAAAAACTGTTTTTT.